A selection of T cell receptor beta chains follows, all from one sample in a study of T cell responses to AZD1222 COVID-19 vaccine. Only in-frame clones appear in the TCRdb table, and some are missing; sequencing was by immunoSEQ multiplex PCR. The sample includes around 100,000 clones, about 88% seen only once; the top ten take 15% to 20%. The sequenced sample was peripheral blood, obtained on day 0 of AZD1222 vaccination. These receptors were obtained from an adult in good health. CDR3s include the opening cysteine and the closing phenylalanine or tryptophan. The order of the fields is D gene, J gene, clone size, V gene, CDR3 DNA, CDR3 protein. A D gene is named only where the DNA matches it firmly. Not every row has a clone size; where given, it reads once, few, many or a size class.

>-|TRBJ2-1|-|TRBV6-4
TGTGCCAGCAGTGTGAGCCTAAACGGTGAGCAGTTCTTC
CASSVSLNGEQFF
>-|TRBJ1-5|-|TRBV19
TGTGCCAGTACCCCGCGGGTTAGCAATCAGCCCCAGCATTTT
CASTPRVSNQPQHF
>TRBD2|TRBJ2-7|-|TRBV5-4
TGTGCCAGCAGCTCGGGGACTAGCGGGGTATCCTACGAGCAGTACTTC
CASSSGTSGVSYEQYF
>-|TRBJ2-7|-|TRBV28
TGTGCCAGCAGTCCAACCGGGACCATAGAGTACTTC
CASSPTGTIEYF
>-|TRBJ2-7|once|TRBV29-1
TGCAGCGTTGAAGGGGGCCCCTACGAGCAGTACTTC
CSVEGGPYEQYF
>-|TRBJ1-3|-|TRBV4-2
TGTGCCAGCAGCCAAGACTCCGACAGCTCTGGAAACACCATATATTTT
CASSQDSDSSGNTIYF
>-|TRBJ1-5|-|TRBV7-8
TGTGCCAGCAGCTTACAGGGGAGTAATCAGCCCCAGCATTTT
CASSLQGSNQPQHF
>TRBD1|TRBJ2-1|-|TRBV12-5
TGTGCTAGTGGTTTAGGGACAGGGGGCGATGAGCAGTTCTTC
CASGLGTGGDEQFF
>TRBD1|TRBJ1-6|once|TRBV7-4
TGTTTGGTCCGCCAATCCGGGACAGGGGTAAATTTGATAAATTCACCCCTCCACTTT
CLVRQSGTGVNLINSPLHF
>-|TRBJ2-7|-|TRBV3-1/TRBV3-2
TGTGCCAGCAGCGGACCCGGGACCCCGGAGGAGCAGTACTTC
CASSGPGTPEEQYF
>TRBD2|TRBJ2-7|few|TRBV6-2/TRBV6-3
TGTGCCAGCAGTTTAGCGGGAGGATCGGGCACCTACGAGCAGTACTTC
CASSLAGGSGTYEQYF
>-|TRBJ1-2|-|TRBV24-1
TGTGCCACCAGTGCCCCCAGGGACGGAGGCTATGGCTACACCTTC
CATSAPRDGGYGYTF
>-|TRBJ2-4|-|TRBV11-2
TGTGCCAGCAGCTTACAGGGCCCCAAAAACATTCAGTACTTC
CASSLQGPKNIQYF
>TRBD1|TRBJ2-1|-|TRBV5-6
TGTGCCAGCAGCGGGACAGGGGACTACAATGAGCAGTTCTTC
CASSGTGDYNEQFF
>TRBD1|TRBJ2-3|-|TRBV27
TGTGCCAGCAATTTCGGGACAGGGGGCAGAGATACGCAGTATTTT
CASNFGTGGRDTQYF
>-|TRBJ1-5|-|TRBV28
TGTGCCAGCAGTCAGGCGGGTGCCCGATATAGCAATCAGCCCCAGCATTTT
CASSQAGARYSNQPQHF
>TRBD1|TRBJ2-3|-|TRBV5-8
TGTGCCAGCAGCTCGCATAGGACAGGGAAAGTTCCTACGCAGTATTTT
CASSSHRTGKVPTQYF
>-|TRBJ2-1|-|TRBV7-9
TGTGCCAGCAGCTCCCAGGGGGGCGGGGAGCAGTTCTTC
CASSSQGGGEQFF
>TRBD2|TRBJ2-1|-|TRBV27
TGTGCCAGCAGACTAGCGGGGGCCAACACTGAGCAGTTCTTC
CASRLAGANTEQFF
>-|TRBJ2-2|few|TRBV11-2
TGTGCCAGCAGCTTGGACTTAGTCACCGGGGAGCTGTTTTTT
CASSLDLVTGELFF
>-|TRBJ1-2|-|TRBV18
TGTGCCAGCTCACCAGGGCCCGATGTCGGCTACACCTTC
CASSPGPDVGYTF
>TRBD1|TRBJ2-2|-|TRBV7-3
TGTGCCAGCAGCCGAGGACAGGGTTACACCGGGGAGCTGTTTTTT
CASSRGQGYTGELFF
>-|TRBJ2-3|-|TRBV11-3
TGTGCCAGCAGCTTTAGCGAATCGGCAGATACGCAGTATTTT
CASSFSESADTQYF
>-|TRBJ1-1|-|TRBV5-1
TGCGCCAGCAGCTACTGGACCGAGAACACTGAAGCTTTCTTT
CASSYWTENTEAFF
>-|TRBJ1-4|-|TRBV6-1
TGTGCCAGCAGTGAGAGTTTCGGAGGTGAAAAACTGTTTTTT
CASSESFGGEKLFF
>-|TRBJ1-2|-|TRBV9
TGTGCCAGCAGCGGACAGGTTTCTGGCTACACCTTC
CASSGQVSGYTF
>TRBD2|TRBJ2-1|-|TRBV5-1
TGCGCCAGCAGCGTCGGGACTAGCGGGAGCAGTGAGCAGTTCTTC
CASSVGTSGSSEQFF
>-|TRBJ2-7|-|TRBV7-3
TGTGCCAGCAGCCGGGAGGCAGGGGGATCCTACGAGCAGTACTTC
CASSREAGGSYEQYF
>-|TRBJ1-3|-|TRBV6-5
TGTGCCAGCAGTTACGGATCTGGGAATGGAAACACCATATATTTT
CASSYGSGNGNTIYF
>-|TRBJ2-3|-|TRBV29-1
TGCAGCGCCGGCGAGCGGCCCGCAGATACGCAGTATTTT
CSAGERPADTQYF
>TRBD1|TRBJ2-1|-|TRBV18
TGTGCCAGCTCACCAGGGACAGGATCCTACAGCTCCTACAATGAGCAGTTCTTC
CASSPGTGSYSSYNEQFF
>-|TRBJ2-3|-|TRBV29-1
TGCAGCGTTGAGGGTCTAGCCAACCTGGGGACAGATACGCAGTATTTT
CSVEGLANLGTDTQYF
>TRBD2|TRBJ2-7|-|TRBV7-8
TGTGCCAGCAGCTTAGCGGTGGGGGGGACTGCCTACGAGCAGTACTTC
CASSLAVGGTAYEQYF
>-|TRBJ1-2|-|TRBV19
TGTGCCAGTAGTACCGACCCGGGGGTGGGTGGCTACACCTTC
CASSTDPGVGGYTF
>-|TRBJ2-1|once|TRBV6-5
TGTGCCAGCAGTTACCCCCAGGGGTTCGATGAGCAGTTCTTC
CASSYPQGFDEQFF
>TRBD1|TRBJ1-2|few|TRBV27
TGTGCCAGCAGAACGACAGGGGACTATGGCTACACCTTC
CASRTTGDYGYTF
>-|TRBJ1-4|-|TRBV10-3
TGTGCCATCAGTGAGTCACGTTCTGATGAAAAACTGTTTTTT
CAISESRSDEKLFF
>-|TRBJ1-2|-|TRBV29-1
TGCAGCGTTGATAGGGACCGCCTGGGCTACACCTTC
CSVDRDRLGYTF
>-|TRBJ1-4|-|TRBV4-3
TGCGCCAGCAGCCAAGGGCACAGGACTAATGAAAAACTGTTTTTT
CASSQGHRTNEKLFF
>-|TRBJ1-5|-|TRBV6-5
TGTGCCAGCAGCGAGGGGTCGTATAGCAATCAGCCCCAGCATTTT
CASSEGSYSNQPQHF
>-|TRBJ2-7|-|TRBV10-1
TGCGCCAGCAGCGCAGACTCCTACGAGCAGTACTTC
CASSADSYEQYF
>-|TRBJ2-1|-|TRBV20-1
TGCAGCCCCGGGAAAAGGCATGAGCAGTTCTTC
CSPGKRHEQFF
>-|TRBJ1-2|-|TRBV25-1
TGTGCCAGCAGTGTATCTGGGAGCAGCTATGGCTACACCTTC
CASSVSGSSYGYTF
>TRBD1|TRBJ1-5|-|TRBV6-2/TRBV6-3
TGTGCCAGCAGTACGACAGGGGTGGGTAATCAGCCCCAGCATTTT
CASSTTGVGNQPQHF
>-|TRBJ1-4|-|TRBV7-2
TGTGCCAGCAGTCCGGGGTTGGCTAATGAAAAACTGTTTTTT
CASSPGLANEKLFF
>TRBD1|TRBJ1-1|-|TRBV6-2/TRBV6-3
TGTGCCAGCAGTTTTGCCAGGGGGCAGGCTTTCTTT
CASSFARGQAFF